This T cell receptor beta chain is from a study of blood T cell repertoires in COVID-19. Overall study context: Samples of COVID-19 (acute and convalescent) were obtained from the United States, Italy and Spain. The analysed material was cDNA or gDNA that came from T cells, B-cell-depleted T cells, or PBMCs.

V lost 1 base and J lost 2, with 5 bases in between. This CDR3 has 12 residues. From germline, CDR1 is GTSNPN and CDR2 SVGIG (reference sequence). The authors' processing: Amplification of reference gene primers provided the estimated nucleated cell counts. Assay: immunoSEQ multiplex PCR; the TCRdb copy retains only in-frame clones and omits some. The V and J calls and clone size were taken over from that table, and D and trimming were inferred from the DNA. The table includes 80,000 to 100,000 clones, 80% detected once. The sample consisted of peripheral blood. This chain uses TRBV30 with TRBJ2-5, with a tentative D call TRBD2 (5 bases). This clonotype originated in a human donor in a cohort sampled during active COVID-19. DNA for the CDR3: TGTGCCTGGAGTGGAGGGCAAGAGACCCAGTACTTC. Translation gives CAWSGGQETQYF.